The 30 T cell receptor beta chains listed next were all sequenced from one sample in a study of somatic mutations in T cells in chronic GVHD. Sequenced by immunoSEQ multiplex PCR; TCRdb stores in-frame clones only, minus some. The repertoire holds around 13,000 clones, with around 80% as singletons. The sequenced sample was Vbeta20-negative CD4+ T cells from blood. These receptors were collected from a male patient in his forties or fifties with chronic graft-versus-host disease. Some T cells may arise from the graft donor.

This clone came up a few times. The gene calls are TRBV5-6 and TRBJ1-6; the D is unclear. This CDR3 spans 15 amino acids. Trimming took off 1 base at V and 7 bases at J, with 12 bases between the two ends. Germline CDR1 SGHDT, CDR2 YYEEEE. CDR3 protein: CASSLSPGGNSPLHF. CDR3 nucleotides: TGTGCCAGCAGCTTGTCCCCGGGTGGAAATTCACCCCTCCACTTT.

The genes are TRBV7-2 and TRBJ1-1; 9 bases are shared with TRBD1. Looked up from germline, CDR1 is SGHTA and CDR2 is FQGNSA. The CDR3 runs to 16 residues. V shed 5 bases, J shed 1 base, and the junction held 8 bases outside the gene matches. CDR3 sequence: CASSPIPGQGNTEAFF. In DNA form, the CDR3 reads TGTGCCAGCAGCCCTATCCCGGGACAGGGGAACACTGAAGCTTTCTTT.

The chain joins TRBV7-2 to TRBJ2-7, with 13 positions matching TRBD2. CDR1 is SGHTA, CDR2 FQGNSA, per germline. This CDR3 contains 16 residues. Trimming at V came to 4 bases and at J to 3 bases, leaving 6 bases not matched to a gene. The CDR3 sequence: CASSSRTSGGRYEQYF. The CDR3, as DNA: TGTGCCAGCAGCTCAAGGACTAGCGGGGGTCGCTACGAGCAGTACTTC.

This clone was seen more than once but under ten times. This chain connects TRBV2 to TRBJ1-2; 7 nucleotides match TRBD1. The CDR3 has 15 residues. V shed 4 bases and J 8 bases; nucleotides not matched to a gene: 13. Per the germline V gene, CDR1 is SNHLY and CDR2 is FYNNEI. The CDR3 DNA sequence: TGTGCCAGCAGTGGGCGGACAGGCCCCTCGGGCGGCTACACCTTC. Translation: CASSGRTGPSGGYTF.

The V gene is TRBV11-2, the J gene TRBJ2-7, with 8 bases fitting TRBD2. The CDR3 spans 15 residues. Per the germline V gene, CDR1 is SGHAT and CDR2 is FQNNGV. J was trimmed by 6 bases and V by 0 bases; bases with no gene match: 7. The CDR3 nucleotides read TGTGCCAGCAGCTTAGATATTACGGGAGGGACCGAGCAGTACTTC. Translating it yields CASSLDITGGTEQYF.

The chain combines TRBV9 with TRBJ1-2; TRBD1 matches 9 bases. The junction had 12 bases not matched to a gene; V was cut back by 8 bases and J by 1 base. This CDR3 spans 16 amino acids. Germline CDR1 is SGDLS and CDR2 is YYNGEE. This chain's CDR3 is CASSPGTGRSNYGYTF. The CDR3 nucleotides are TGTGCCAGTAGCCCCGGGACAGGGAGGAGTAACTATGGCTACACCTTC.

This rearrangement joins TRBV10-1 to TRBJ2-1; 9 nucleotides line up with TRBD1. The germline CDR1 and CDR2 sequences are WNHNN and SYGVQD (reference sequence). Germline trimming cut 0 bases from V and 4 bases from J; bases unmatched to any gene: 4. The CDR3 contains 16 residues. The CDR3 sequence: CASSESPGQGYNEQFF. In nucleotides, the CDR3 is TGCGCCAGCAGTGAGTCTCCGGGACAGGGTTACAATGAGCAGTTCTTC.

This clone was detected once. The rearrangement uses TRBV18 and TRBJ2-4; tentatively, D is TRBD1 (7 bases). Germline CDR1 is KGHSH and CDR2 is LQKENI. V lost 3 bases to trimming and J lost 7 bases, with 13 bases between them. This CDR3 is 14 amino acids long. CDR3 DNA sequence: TGTGCCAGCTCACCTCCGACAGGGAGGAACATTCAGTACTTC. This translates into CASSPPTGRNIQYF.

Concerning this clone: Other DNA sequences in this specimen translate into the identical CDR3. This rearrangement joins TRBV7-9 to TRBJ2-3; the D gene is possibly TRBD1 (5 bases). Germline CDR1 SEHNR, CDR2 FQNEAQ (reference sequence). V gave up 2 bases and J gave up 0 bases, with 6 bases separating them. This CDR3 region has 14 residues. CDR3 region: CASSLSGSTDTQYF. The CDR3 DNA follows: TGTGCCAGCAGCTTATCAGGGAGCACAGATACGCAGTATTTT.

The chain couples TRBV27 to TRBJ1-2; D perhaps matches TRBD1 (6 bases). V was trimmed by 6 bases and J by 3 bases, leaving 14 bases between them. The CDR3 is made up of 14 amino acids. Germline V CDR1 and CDR2: MNHEY, SMNVEV (reference sequence). This CDR3 reads CASRRTGLYYGYTF. CDR3 DNA: TGTGCCAGCAGGCGAACAGGGCTCTACTATGGCTACACCTTC.

This chain connects TRBV19 to TRBJ1-1, with 9 bases fitting TRBD1. Per germline, CDR1 LNHDA and CDR2 SQIVND (reference sequence). Trimming cost V 5 bases and J 5 bases; bases outside gene matches: 6. CDR3 length: 14 amino acids. CDR3 loop: CASSEGQGGTEAFF. The CDR3 DNA reads as TGTGCCAGTAGTGAGGGACAGGGAGGAACTGAAGCTTTCTTT.

V is TRBV6-6 and J is TRBJ1-4; D is undetermined. CDR3 size: 13 residues. Trimming removed 2 bases at V and 1 base at J, with 2 bases between. Germline loops: CDR1 MNHNY, CDR2 SVGAGI (reference sequence). The CDR3 region is CASSYQTNEKLFF. CDR3 nucleotide sequence: TGTGCCAGCAGTTACCAAACTAATGAAAAACTGTTTTTT.

The V call is TRBV2, the J call TRBJ1-2, with D maybe TRBD1 (5 bases). V shed 1 base and J shed 0 bases, with 9 bases lying between them. The CDR3 spans 15 residues. Germline CDR1 reads SNHLY; CDR2 reads FYNNEI. The CDR3 DNA reads TGTGCCAGCAGTGAAGAAAAGACAGCTAACTATGGCTACACCTTC. This codes for CASSEEKTANYGYTF.

This clone was detected only once. The V and J genes are TRBV6-6 and TRBJ2-3; TRBD2 matches 7 bases. The CDR3 has 16 residues. J lost 1 base, V lost 0 bases, and 4 bases had no gene match. The germline V gene encodes CDR1 MNHNY and CDR2 SVGAGI (reference sequence). The CDR3: CASSYSIAGGTDTQYF. Written as DNA, the CDR3 is TGTGCCAGCAGTTACTCGATCGCGGGAGGCACAGATACGCAGTATTTT.

The genes are TRBV2 and TRBJ2-5; 11 nucleotides match TRBD2. The CDR3 has 16 amino acids. Germline CDR1 SNHLY, CDR2 FYNNEI. V shed 5 bases and J 2 bases; nucleotides not matched to a gene: 7. CDR3 nucleotide sequence: TGTGCCAGCAGTCGCCGGACTAGCGGGCCTCAAGAGACCCAGTACTTC. It specifies CASSRRTSGPQETQYF.

The J gene is TRBJ1-1, the V gene TRBV7-9; possibly TRBD1 for D (6 bases). V lost 5 bases and J lost 3, with 10 bases in between. This CDR3 contains 13 residues. CDR1 SEHNR and CDR2 FQNEAQ come from the germline V gene (reference sequence). The CDR3 DNA reads as TGTGCCAGCAGCCCTTCAGGGGACACTGAAGCTTTCTTT. Protein sequence: CASSPSGDTEAFF.

This clone was observed once. The chain joins TRBV6-5 to TRBJ2-7; D may be TRBD1 (6 bases). CDR3 length: 14 amino acids. The V gene lost 5 bases and the J gene lost 0 bases, with 11 bases spanning the gap. Germline values: CDR1 MNHEY, CDR2 SVGAGI. The CDR3: CASSGGQLSYEQYF. The CDR3 nucleotides read TGTGCCAGCAGTGGGGGCCAACTCTCCTACGAGCAGTACTTC.

V is TRBV11-2 and J is TRBJ2-3, with 8 bases matching TRBD1. The CDR3 extends over 15 amino acids. Trimming removed 4 bases from V and 6 bases from J; junction bases left unmatched: 9. CDR1 and CDR2 from the germline V gene are SGHAT and FQNNGV. The CDR3: CASSWPTGTGDTQYF. CDR3 bases: TGTGCCAGCAGCTGGCCTACCGGGACAGGCGATACGCAGTATTTT.

This chain links TRBV4-3 with TRBJ1-2, with 7 bases fitting TRBD1. The CDR3 is 15 amino acids. V gave up 0 bases and J gave up 2 bases; unmatched junction bases: 3. The germline V gene encodes CDR1 LGHNA and CDR2 YSLEER. In DNA form, the CDR3 reads TGCGCCAGCAGCCAAGACCCGGACAGGAACTATGGCTACACCTTC. This sequence encodes CASSQDPDRNYGYTF.

This clone was recorded a few times. The chain employs TRBV10-2 and TRBJ2-7, with unresolved D. CDR1 is WSHSY and CDR2 is SAAADI in the germline V gene. The CDR3 has 12 residues. Trimming removed 4 bases from V and 6 bases from J, with 10 bases in between. The CDR3 protein is CASSVGSSEQYF. CDR3 nucleotides: TGCGCCAGCAGTGTCGGGTCTAGCGAGCAGTACTTC.

The V gene is TRBV6-6, the J gene TRBJ1-6; 7 bases align to TRBD1. This CDR3 is built from 15 residues. The germline V gene has CDR1 MNHNY and CDR2 SVGAGI (reference sequence). The V gene end was trimmed by 0 bases and the J gene end by 7 bases; junction bases not matched to a gene: 3. The CDR3 here is CASSYSGTENSPLHF. CDR3 nucleotides: TGTGCCAGCAGTTACTCTGGGACAGAGAATTCACCCCTCCACTTT.

This rearrangement joins TRBV11-2 to TRBJ1-4; 7 bases line up with TRBD1. The CDR3 covers 14 residues. The germline gives CDR1 SGHAT, CDR2 FQNNGV. Losses at the gene ends were 4 bases for V and 4 bases for J; bases not matched to a gene: 3. CDR3 in amino acids: CASSSGQSNEKLFF. CDR3 DNA sequence: TGTGCCAGCAGCTCGGGACAGAGTAATGAAAAACTGTTTTTT.

V usage is TRBV1 and J usage is TRBJ2-6; TRBD1, the D gene given by the table, was not confirmed from the DNA. TRBV1 is recorded as a pseudogene. The CDR3 spans 18 residues. The CDR3 loop reads CTSSDTRLSQSRANVLTF. For the CDR3, the DNA is TGCACCAGCAGCGACACTCGTTTGTCACAAAGTCGGGCCAACGTCCTGACTTTC.

J is TRBJ1-2 and V is TRBV4-1; D uncertain. The CDR3 runs to 13 residues. The ends were cut back, 1 base at V and 8 bases at J, with 11 bases in the middle. Per the germline V gene, CDR1 is MGHRA and CDR2 is YSYEKL. The CDR3 DNA reads TGCGCCAGCAGCCAAGGTCGACGGGAGGGCTACACCTTC. Amino acid sequence: CASSQGRREGYTF.

The rearrangement joins TRBV6-4 to TRBJ2-1; tentative D call: TRBD2 (5 bases). The CDR3 has 15 amino acids. Germline V gives CDR1 MRHNA, CDR2 SNTAGT. V was shortened by 5 bases and J by 0 bases, with 11 bases between the two germline ends. CDR3 residues: CASSRDGNSYNEQFF. The CDR3 DNA is TGTGCCAGCAGTCGAGACGGGAACTCCTACAATGAGCAGTTCTTC.

This clone was detected once. The V call is TRBV19, the J call TRBJ2-1; 10 positions match TRBD1. V lost 4 bases and J lost 6; bases outside the gene matches: 3. The CDR3 is 14 amino acids. Per germline, CDR1 LNHDA and CDR2 SQIVND (reference sequence). The CDR3 reads CASSSGQGGNEQFF. The CDR3 nucleotides read TGTGCCAGTAGTAGTGGACAGGGGGGCAATGAGCAGTTCTTC.

This chain uses TRBV11-2 with TRBJ1-1, with D hard to call. CDR1 and CDR2 (germline): SGHAT, FQNNGV. The CDR3 is 14 residues long. Trimming took 4 bases from V and 4 from J, leaving 13 bases between them. Here the CDR3 reads CASSSLAGGTEAFF. The CDR3 nucleotides are TGTGCCAGCAGCTCCCTCGCAGGAGGCACTGAAGCTTTCTTT. The complete variable domain, with remaining parts taken from reference TRBV11-2 and TRBJ1-1, reads EAGVAQSPRYKIIEKRQSVAFWCNPISGHATLYWYQQILGQGPKLLIQFQNNGVVDDSQLPKDRFSAERLKGVDSTLKIQPAKLEDSAVYLCASSSLAGGTEAFFGQGTRLTVV.

As concerns this clone: At one boundary the junction diverges from the germline segment, which might be a read error. This sequence joins TRBV7-2 and TRBJ2-3, with 9 bases matching TRBD2. The CDR3 length is 16 residues. Germline-derived CDR1 and CDR2 are SGHTA and FQGNSA. CDR3 in DNA: TGTGCCAACAGCTTCGGCTTTGGGCGGGGGGGTTATACGCAGTATTTT. Translating it yields CANSFGFGRGGYTQYF.

This clone has more than one count but fewer than ten. The gene calls are TRBV27 and TRBJ2-7, with 11 bases matching TRBD1. This CDR3 has 15 amino acids. The V and J ends lost 5 bases and 6 bases, in that order; junction bases with no gene match: 9. The germline gives CDR1 MNHEY, CDR2 SMNVEV (reference sequence). The CDR3 DNA reads as TGTGCCAGCAGTCACGGGACAGGGGGTTTGGGCGAGCAGTACTTC. It yields the protein CASSHGTGGLGEQYF.

The V gene is TRBV2, the J gene TRBJ2-7; 13 bases match TRBD2. Germline V lookup: CDR1 SNHLY, CDR2 FYNNEI. This CDR3 spans 15 amino acids. Trimming cost V 5 bases and J 6 bases; bases outside gene matches: 7. The chain's CDR3 is CASSRGLAGSSEQYF. CDR3 DNA: TGTGCCAGCAGTAGGGGACTAGCGGGAAGTAGCGAGCAGTACTTC.